The text below deals with one T cell receptor (beta chain). The data were taken from a study of blood T cell repertoires in COVID-19. Study-wide context: Nucleic acid was either cDNA or gDNA, and it came from T cells, B-cell-depleted T cells, or PBMCs.

TCRdb's table, derived via immunoSEQ multiplex PCR, lists solely in-frame clones and lacks some. The table includes approximately 150,000 clones, 84% detected once. The germline CDR1 and CDR2 sequences are DFQATT and SNEGSKA (reference sequence). The CDR3 spans 15 residues. The ends lost 3 bases at V and 0 bases at J; junction bases unmatched: 8. The rearrangement links TRBV20-1 to TRBJ2-7, with TRBD2 matching 7 bases. The specimen sequenced was peripheral blood. The sequence derives from a man in his 70s with active or convalescent COVID-19. As DNA, the CDR3 is TGCAGTGCTAGTCCGGGGGGAGACGACTCCTACGAGCAGTACTTC. Protein: CSASPGGDDSYEQYF.